Listed here are 2 T cell receptor beta chains from one sample, sequenced in a study of shared clonotypes between healthy human individuals. Method: immunoSEQ multiplex PCR; TCRdb's copy keeps in-frame clones and lacks some. The sample shows approximately 2.5 million clones, roughly 93% of them seen only once. What was sequenced was naive CD4+ T cells from PBMCs. The subset here: CD45RA+ positively selected. The receptors were gathered from a man between 18 and 29 years old in good health. Some clones in this sample may be carry-over from other donors' samples.

V usage is TRBV7-9 and J usage is TRBJ1-2; possibly TRBD1 for D (6 bases). V lost 8 bases and J lost 4, with 14 bases in between. CDR1 and CDR2 from the germline V gene are SEHNR and FQNEAQ (reference sequence). CDR3 length equals 13 residues. DNA for the CDR3: TGTGCCAGCGAAACAGGGCTATCCTATGGCTACACCTTC. It codes for CASETGLSYGYTF.

V gene TRBV7-2 combines with J gene TRBJ2-7; 9 bases match TRBD1. CDR3 length equals 16 residues. After removal of 1 base from V and 2 bases from J, the junction contained 6 bases not matched to a gene. CDR1 SGHTA and CDR2 FQGNSA come from the germline V gene. CDR3 residues: CASSLGKQGAAYEQYF. For the CDR3, the DNA is TGTGCCAGCAGCTTAGGTAAACAGGGGGCGGCCTACGAGCAGTACTTC.